A single sample gave rise to the 25 T cell receptor beta chains below, sequenced in a study of blood T cell repertoires in COVID-19. Using immunoSEQ multiplex PCR, the repertoire was profiled, and TCRdb retains in-frame clones only, with some absent. The table includes about 120,000 clones, around four fifths detected once. Material for sequencing was peripheral blood. Receptors were obtained from a human donor in a cohort sampled during active COVID-19.

Only one count was recorded for this clone. The chain recombines TRBV4-3 with TRBJ2-1, with D hard to call. The CDR3 runs 15 residues. Per the germline V gene, CDR1 is LGHNA and CDR2 is YSLEER. V lost 1 base to trimming and J lost 0 bases, with 7 bases between them. For the CDR3, the DNA is TGCGCCAGCAGCCAAGCGGTGTACTCCTACAATGAGCAGTTCTTC. As protein: CASSQAVYSYNEQFF.

The J gene is TRBJ2-1, the V gene TRBV3-1 (or the pseudogene TRBV3-2), with 9 bases matching TRBD1. The CDR3 runs to 14 residues. With 4 bases clipped from V and 7 bases from J, the junction kept 5 bases outside the gene matches. Per the germline V gene, CDR1 is LGHDT and CDR2 is YNNKEL (reference sequence). The CDR3, as DNA: TGTGCCAGCAGCCTTGGACAGGGGCGGAATGAGCAGTTCTTC. This translates into CASSLGQGRNEQFF.

This chain joins TRBV19 and TRBJ1-1; D not resolved. Germline V lookup: CDR1 LNHDA, CDR2 SQIVND (reference sequence). V was pared by 7 bases and J by 3 bases, with 15 bases between. The CDR3 contains 14 residues. The CDR3, as DNA: TGTGCCAGTACCCGGGGAGAGTTTCACACTGAAGCTTTCTTT. It codes for CASTRGEFHTEAFF.

This chain links TRBV19 with TRBJ2-7; 8 bases fit TRBD1. The length of the CDR3 is 11 residues. J was trimmed by 5 bases and V by 11 bases; bases with no gene match: 5. The germline V gene has CDR1 LNHDA and CDR2 SQIVND (reference sequence). The CDR3 coding sequence is TGTGCCGCAGGGACAGGAAACGAGCAGTACTTC. Protein product: CAAGTGNEQYF.

V is TRBV19 and J is TRBJ2-1; 9 bases map to TRBD1. The CDR3 covers 14 residues. V lost 8 bases and J lost 6; bases outside the gene matches: 8. Germline V gene sequence: CDR1 LNHDA, CDR2 SQIVND (reference sequence). CDR3 sequence: CASRGQGVSNEQFF. CDR3 DNA sequence: TGTGCCAGTCGGGGACAGGGTGTGTCCAATGAGCAGTTCTTC.

This rearrangement joins TRBV28 to TRBJ2-5, with no clear D. The CDR3 extends over 13 amino acids. Trimming stripped 1 base from V and 4 bases from J, with 7 bases between. Germline CDR1 MDHEN, CDR2 SYDVKM. CDR3 residues: CASSLSFGETQYF. The CDR3 coding sequence is TGTGCCAGCAGTTTATCATTCGGAGAGACCCAGTACTTC.

The V gene is TRBV20-1, the J gene TRBJ2-4; 8 positions match TRBD1. Germline CDR1 reads DFQATT; CDR2 reads SNEGSKA (reference sequence). The V and J ends lost 3 bases and 9 bases, in that order; junction bases with no gene match: 10. This CDR3 spans 14 amino acids. This CDR3 reads CSASTGTGYSIQYF. CDR3 nucleotides: TGCAGTGCTAGTACCGGGACAGGCTATAGCATTCAGTACTTC.

This chain connects TRBV6-2 or TRBV6-3 to TRBJ2-5; no reliable D call. V gave up 2 bases and J gave up 2 bases, with 3 bases separating them. The CDR3 extends over 12 amino acids. The germline gives CDR1 MNHEY, CDR2 SVGEGT. CDR3 sequence reads: CASSYQQETQYF. DNA for the CDR3: TGTGCCAGCAGTTACCAGCAAGAGACCCAGTACTTC.

The rearrangement uses TRBV11-3 and TRBJ2-3; 9 bases align to TRBD2. This CDR3 is 14 amino acids long. The V gene's germline CDR1 is SGHNT and CDR2 YENEEA. J lost 3 bases, V lost 3 bases, and 1 base had no gene match. The CDR3 protein is CASSFGLATDTQYF. The CDR3 DNA reads TGTGCCAGCAGCTTCGGACTAGCGACAGATACGCAGTATTTT.

The CDR3 nucleotides read TGTGCCAGCACCACCTGGGGACAGGGCAATCAGCCCCAGCATTTT. This translates into CASTTWGQGNQPQHF. V usage is TRBV6-5 and J usage is TRBJ1-5; the match to TRBD1 covers 8 bases. CDR3 length: 15 amino acids. V trimming: 7 bases; J trimming: 2 bases; junction bases outside the gene matches: 7. Germline CDR1 is MNHEY and CDR2 is SVGAGI.

This clone occurred once. The chain employs TRBV7-2 and TRBJ2-4; 10 nucleotides line up with TRBD1. V was pared by 5 bases and J by 7 bases, with 8 bases of the junction left unmatched. Germline V gene sequence: CDR1 SGHTA, CDR2 FQGNSA. The CDR3 runs 15 residues. As DNA, the CDR3 is TGTGCCAGCAGCCTCGACAGGGGGCGGGCGAACATTCAGTACTTC. This gives the protein CASSLDRGRANIQYF.

This chain connects TRBV6-6 to TRBJ2-7; tentatively, D is TRBD2 (6 bases). The germline gives CDR1 MNHNY, CDR2 SVGAGI (reference sequence). V dropped 6 bases and J dropped 2 bases, with 11 bases sitting between them. This CDR3 is 13 amino acids long. The DNA of the CDR3 is TGTGCCAGCAGGGAGGGTATTCCCTACGAGCAGTACTTC. Its protein product is CASREGIPYEQYF.

This clone was detected once. The V and J genes are TRBV5-8 and TRBJ2-7, with D tentatively TRBD2 (6 bases). The length of the CDR3 is 14 residues. V was clipped by 5 bases and J by 1 base, with 13 bases between them. Germline V CDR1 and CDR2: SGHTS, YDEGEE. CDR3 coding DNA: TGTGCCAGCAGGACCGGAGGAGGGTCCTACGAGCAGTACTTC. Amino acid sequence: CASRTGGGSYEQYF.

The rearrangement uses TRBV4-1 and TRBJ1-5; unclear D gene. The CDR3 is made up of 15 amino acids. Deletions cut 1 base from V and 0 bases from J, with 7 bases between. From germline, CDR1 is MGHRA and CDR2 YSYEKL. CDR3 residues: CASSQAGYSNQPQHF. CDR3 bases: TGCGCCAGCAGCCAAGCCGGTTATAGCAATCAGCCCCAGCATTTT.

The CDR3 nucleotides are TGCGCCAGCAGCTTGGGGGTCCGGGACCAAGAGACCCAGTACTTC. Encoded protein: CASSLGVRDQETQYF. The V gene is TRBV5-1, the J gene TRBJ2-5; D call uncertain. Between the trimmed V and J ends, which lost 0 bases and 0 bases, there was a span of 9 bases. This CDR3 region has 15 residues. Germline lookup yields CDR1 SGHRS and CDR2 YFSETQ.

The J gene is TRBJ1-5, the V gene TRBV7-2, with D perhaps matching TRBD1 (5 bases). Germline CDR1 reads SGHTA; CDR2 reads FQGNSA. Trimming removed 5 bases from V and 0 bases from J, with 11 bases in between. This CDR3 contains 15 residues. CDR3 sequence reads: CASSTQTASNQPQHF. The CDR3 region has the DNA TGTGCCAGCAGCACACAGACAGCTAGCAATCAGCCCCAGCATTTT.

V usage is TRBV5-1 and J usage is TRBJ1-2; D is ambiguous. Trimming removed 0 bases at V and 8 bases at J, with 14 bases between. Per germline, CDR1 SGHRS and CDR2 YFSETQ. The length of the CDR3 is 14 residues. As DNA, the CDR3 is TGCGCCAGCAGCTTGGAAGACGGATCGGGGGGCTACACCTTC. It specifies CASSLEDGSGGYTF.

The chain couples TRBV5-1 to TRBJ2-5, with D possibly TRBD2 on 7 matching bases. Germline V gene sequence: CDR1 SGHRS, CDR2 YFSETQ. The CDR3 runs 14 residues. V lost 4 bases, J lost 1 base, and 11 bases lay in between. This chain's CDR3 is CASSGGAGQETQYF. CDR3 in DNA: TGCGCCAGCAGCGGGGGGGCCGGCCAAGAGACCCAGTACTTC.

This chain joins TRBV18 and TRBJ1-1; no reliable D call. Germline V gene data show CDR1 as KGHSH and CDR2 as LQKENI. The CDR3 runs 16 residues. V lost 0 bases to trimming and J lost 6 bases, with 17 bases between them. The CDR3 DNA reads as TGTGCCAGCTCACCACCCTCCGACGGGGTGAGGGCTGAAGCTTTCTTT. Translating gives CASSPPSDGVRAEAFF.

This chain connects TRBV10-1 to TRBJ2-1, with TRBD1 as a possible D gene (5 bases). This CDR3 region has 15 residues. Germline V gene sequence: CDR1 WNHNN, CDR2 SYGVQD (reference sequence). V lost 0 bases to trimming and J lost 7 bases, with 13 bases between them. Here the CDR3 reads CASSESRRVGNEQFF. In DNA, the CDR3 is TGCGCCAGCAGTGAGTCGCGCAGGGTAGGAAATGAGCAGTTCTTC.

CDR3: CASSLDHRNQETQYF. The CDR3 DNA reads TGTGCCAGCAGCTTAGACCACAGAAACCAAGAGACCCAGTACTTC. V gene TRBV7-9 combines with J gene TRBJ2-5; unclear D gene. Trimming stripped 1 base from V and 0 bases from J, with 9 bases between. The CDR3 totals 15 residues. Per germline, CDR1 SEHNR and CDR2 FQNEAQ (reference sequence). The full variable domain, its missing parts supplied by reference TRBV7-9 and TRBJ2-5, is DTGVSQNPRHKITKRGQNVTFRCDPISEHNRLYWYRQTLGQGPEFLTYFQNEAQLEKSRLLSDRFSAERPKGSFSTLEIQRTEQGDSAMYLCASSLDHRNQETQYFGPGTRLLVL.

V gene TRBV4-3 combines with J gene TRBJ2-2; D is undetermined. Germline CDR1 is LGHNA and CDR2 is YSLEER. V gave up 0 bases and J gave up 0 bases, with 11 bases separating them. This CDR3 contains 17 residues. Written as DNA, the CDR3 is TGCGCCAGCAGCCAAGAAAGTGGGCTTGCGAACACCGGGGAGCTGTTTTTT. Encoded protein: CASSQESGLANTGELFF.

The V gene is TRBV3-1 (or the pseudogene TRBV3-2), the J gene TRBJ2-3; weak D call: TRBD2 (6 bases). Germline V gene lookup returns CDR1 LGHDT and CDR2 YNNKEL (reference sequence). V was pared by 5 bases and J by 4 bases, with 16 bases between. The CDR3 runs 15 residues. The CDR3 here is CASSSRGGVADTQYF. The DNA of the CDR3 is TGTGCCAGCAGCTCCCGGGGCGGGGTGGCAGATACGCAGTATTTT.

This clone was seen just once. This chain links TRBV7-9 with TRBJ2-7, with 14 bases that match TRBD2. Germline V gene data show CDR1 as SEHNR and CDR2 as FQNEAQ (reference sequence). This CDR3 comprises 16 residues. V lost 5 bases, J lost 2 bases, and 5 bases stayed unmatched. The CDR3 spells CASSPPGLAGAYEQYF. As DNA, the CDR3 is TGTGCCAGCAGCCCCCCGGGACTAGCGGGGGCCTACGAGCAGTACTTC.

V and J are TRBV7-2 and TRBJ2-5; 8 bases are a match to TRBD1. The length of the CDR3 is 14 residues. The V gene end was trimmed by 5 bases and the J gene end by 4 bases; junction bases not matched to a gene: 6. Germline CDR1 SGHTA, CDR2 FQGNSA. In nucleotides, the CDR3 is TGTGCCAGCAGCGTCTCAGGGGGCAGAGAGACCCAGTACTTC. Protein: CASSVSGGRETQYF.